This T cell receptor beta chain was captured in a study of metastatic and nonmetastatic thyroid tumors. V dropped 0 bases and J dropped 6 bases, with 20 bases sitting between them. The CDR3 spans 17 residues. Germline assignment: CDR1 SGDLS and CDR2 YYNGEE. This clone was seen at least ten times. Its antigen is undetermined. In the source study's methods: Researchers built a distant-metastasis classifier for papillary thyroid cancer that drew on CDR3 differences across clinicopathological groups. TCRdb used MiXCR to call clones anew from the PCR reads. What appears here as the V and J calls and clone size reflects TCRdb's work, not the paper's. The table records about 59,000 clones, roughly 16% of them present only once. Ahead of thyroid surgery, no patient had received treatment of any kind. Overall study results and limits: Across blood and tumor, TCR beta diversity in malignant thyroid tumors was reportedly significantly higher than in benign nodules.

The chain employs TRBV9 and TRBJ2-3, with D tentatively TRBD2 (6 bases). Sample: blood. This TCR derives from a male donor with papillary thyroid cancer or a benign thyroid nodule (not recorded which). Some clones in this sample may be carry-over from other donors' samples. CDR3 DNA: TGTGCCAGCAGCGTAGATGCCCGGGAGTGGACACAGGATACGCAGTATTTT. It specifies CASSVDAREWTQDTQYF.